The 5 T cell receptor beta chains below were found in one sample sequenced in a study of cytomegalovirus exposure and HLA in healthy donors. Primers for the PCR totalled 60 Vbeta and 13 Jbeta. Repertoires were generated with immunoSEQ multiplex PCR, while TCRdb's copy carries only in-frame clones and drops some. The table has under 150,000 clones, 55% to 85% seen once. The sample consisted of PBMCs. The source is a man aged 40-49 years in good health and CMV-seronegative.

The chain recombines TRBV7-2 with TRBJ1-2; tentative D call: TRBD1 (6 bases). V lost 2 bases and J 9 bases, leaving 13 bases between the germline ends. CDR1 is SGHTA, CDR2 FQGNSA, per germline. The CDR3 is 13 amino acids. As DNA, the CDR3 is TGTGCCAGCAGCTTAAGACAGGATTATCGCTACACCTTC. Residues: CASSLRQDYRYTF.

This clone was picked up a small number of times. The chain combines TRBV11-2 with TRBJ2-7; tentative D call: TRBD1 (5 bases). The germline gives CDR1 SGHAT, CDR2 FQNNGV. This CDR3 comprises 16 residues. Trimming stripped 6 bases from V and 7 bases from J, with 25 bases between. CDR3 sequence reads: CASSSVRGAQAKEQYF. The CDR3 coding sequence is TGTGCCAGCAGTTCTGTTAGGGGCGCCCAGGCCAAAGAGCAGTACTTC.

This clone showed up just a few times. The chain carries TRBV5-1 and TRBJ2-5; TRBD1 might be the D (6 bases). Trimming removed 4 bases from V and 7 bases from J, with 23 bases in between. CDR3 length: 16 residues. CDR1 is SGHRS and CDR2 is YFSETQ in the germline V gene. CDR3 nucleotides: TGCGCCAGCAGCCCCGGGACATACGAAGTGGTGGGGACCCAGTACTTC. It yields the protein CASSPGTYEVVGTQYF.

J is TRBJ2-2 and V is TRBV11-3; TRBD2 aligns across 7 bases. CDR3 length equals 16 residues. The V segment lost 9 bases and the J segment 0 bases; nucleotides outside the gene matches: 10. CDR1 is SGHNT, CDR2 YENEEA, per germline. The CDR3 DNA sequence: TGTGCCAGTAGGGCTAGCGGTAGCCCGAACACCGGGGAGCTGTTTTTT. Translation gives CASRASGSPNTGELFF.

V gene TRBV6-5 combines with J gene TRBJ2-1, with 12 bases matching TRBD2. This CDR3 region has 15 residues. Germline loops: CDR1 MNHEY, CDR2 SVGAGI. With V trimmed by 5 bases and J by 7 bases, 6 bases remained unmatched. The CDR3 sequence is CASSRLAGDFNEQFF. The CDR3 coding sequence is TGTGCCAGCAGTCGACTAGCGGGGGATTTTAATGAGCAGTTCTTC.